Shown below are 10 T cell receptor beta chains from a single sample sequenced in a study of cytomegalovirus exposure and HLA in healthy donors. Primers for the PCR totalled 60 Vbeta and 13 Jbeta. Sequencing was performed with immunoSEQ multiplex PCR; in TCRdb, only in-frame clones are kept and a portion is missing. Among roughly 200,000 clones, around 77% were seen once, and the ten largest hold 2.5% to 3.5%. Sequenced: PBMCs. These receptors all come from a woman under 40 in good health and CMV-seronegative.

The gene calls are TRBV4-1 and TRBJ2-7, with a weak D call TRBD1 (5 bases). The germline V gene encodes CDR1 MGHRA and CDR2 YSYEKL. The V gene lost 4 bases and the J gene lost 0 bases, with 10 bases spanning the gap. The CDR3 spans 14 residues. The CDR3 reads CASSRKTDSYEQYF. The CDR3 coding sequence is TGCGCCAGCAGCCGGAAGACAGACTCCTACGAGCAGTACTTC.

The sample holds a few counts of this clone. This sequence joins TRBV2 and TRBJ1-1; D uncertain. The germline V gene encodes CDR1 SNHLY and CDR2 FYNNEI. This CDR3 spans 11 amino acids. V was shortened by 10 bases and J by 0 bases, with 6 bases between the two germline ends. The CDR3 spells CATIMNTEAFF. The CDR3 DNA follows: TGTGCCACCATCATGAACACTGAAGCTTTCTTT.

V usage is TRBV5-1 and J usage is TRBJ2-7; TRBD2 matches at 12 bases. Trimming cost V 4 bases and J 7 bases; bases outside gene matches: 9. This CDR3 has 15 residues. The germline V gene has CDR1 SGHRS and CDR2 YFSETQ. The CDR3 loop reads CASSDRLAGGVEQYF. Written as DNA, the CDR3 is TGCGCCAGCAGCGATCGTCTAGCGGGGGGGGTTGAGCAGTACTTC.

On this clone: Other DNA sequences in the same sample also yield this CDR3. The chain recombines TRBV18 with TRBJ2-7; D remains ambiguous. Germline CDR1 is KGHSH and CDR2 is LQKENI. This CDR3 has 15 amino acids. V lost 3 bases and J 0 bases, leaving 12 bases between the germline ends. CDR3 in amino acids: CASSPIGSSSYEQYF. DNA of the CDR3: TGTGCCAGCTCACCGATCGGGTCTAGCTCCTACGAGCAGTACTTC.

This clone turned up a few times. The chain is built from TRBV19 and TRBJ2-6, with D tentatively TRBD1 (6 bases). The CDR3 sequence is 15 residues long. Germline values: CDR1 LNHDA, CDR2 SQIVND (reference sequence). V lost 3 bases and J lost 1, with 7 bases in between. CDR3 residues: CASSITGSGANVLTF. The CDR3 coding sequence is TGTGCCAGTAGTATTACAGGGTCTGGGGCCAACGTCCTGACTTTC.

The V and J genes are TRBV28 and TRBJ1-5, with 8 bases lining up with TRBD1. Looked up from germline, CDR1 is MDHEN and CDR2 is SYDVKM. Trimming took 3 bases from V and 1 from J; bases not matched to a gene: 2. The length of the CDR3 is 15 residues. CDR3 DNA: TGTGCCAGCAGTTTCAGGGGGCCAAGCAATCAGCCCCAGCATTTT. Protein sequence: CASSFRGPSNQPQHF. Complete variable domain (other parts from reference TRBV28 and TRBJ1-5): DVKVTQSSRYLVKRTGEKVFLECVQDMDHENMFWYRQDPGLGLRLIYFSYDVKMKEKGDIPEGYSVSREKKERFSLILESASTNQTSMYLCASSFRGPSNQPQHFGDGTRLSIL.

This CDR3 is CASSWGTASSTDTQYF. The CDR3 DNA is TGTGCCAGCAGTTGGGGGACAGCCTCTAGCACAGATACGCAGTATTTT. This chain connects TRBV28 to TRBJ2-3; TRBD1 matches at 7 bases. CDR3 length: 16 amino acids. Trimming at V came to 4 bases and at J to 0 bases, leaving 7 bases not matched to a gene. Germline-derived CDR1 and CDR2 are MDHEN and SYDVKM.

For this clone: An end of the junction does not agree with germline; a read error may underlie this. The chain uses TRBV28 and TRBJ1-2; possibly TRBD1 for D (5 bases). CDR1 is MDHEN and CDR2 is SYDVKM in the germline V gene. The CDR3 covers 15 residues. The CDR3 protein is CASSSGHGGEYGYPF. Written as DNA, the CDR3 is TGTGCCAGCAGCTCCGGACACGGCGGGGAGTATGGCTACCCCTTC.

A few counts support this clone. V gene TRBV21-1 combines with J gene TRBJ2-1; the table's TRBD2 call for D was not verified on the DNA. TRBV21-1 is labeled a pseudogene. The CDR3 sequence is 15 residues long. In nucleotides, the CDR3 is TGTGCCAGCAGCTTACCGGGTCAGCATGGAAATGAGCAGTTCTTC. Its protein is CASSLPGQHGNEQFF.

This chain connects TRBV7-6 to TRBJ2-3, with D hard to call. This CDR3 is 15 amino acids long. With 5 bases removed from V and 5 bases from J, the gap between germline ends came to 17 bases. CDR1 and CDR2 from the germline V gene are SGHVS and FNYEAQ. CDR3 loop: CASSQNAASRDTQYF. DNA of the CDR3: TGTGCCAGCAGCCAAAACGCCGCGAGTCGAGATACGCAGTATTTT.